The next 23 T cell receptor beta chains were all read from a single sample in a study of cytomegalovirus exposure and HLA in healthy donors. PCR employed 60 Vbeta and 13 Jbeta primers. Produced via immunoSEQ multiplex PCR; TCRdb's table is partial and in-frame only. The sample gives 110,000 or so clones, around 80% of which show up once; roughly 2.6% is in the top ten. Material: PBMCs. The receptors were sampled from a female donor in good health and CMV-seronegative.

The chain is built from TRBV5-1 and TRBJ2-1; 9 bases agree with TRBD2. Germline values: CDR1 SGHRS, CDR2 YFSETQ. V dropped 4 bases and J dropped 11; count of bases not matched to a gene: 13. The CDR3 extends over 15 amino acids. The CDR3 loop reads CASSPEGLAGLKQFF. In nucleotides, the CDR3 is TGCGCCAGCAGCCCGGAAGGGCTAGCGGGGCTTAAGCAGTTCTTC.

The chain employs TRBV27 and TRBJ1-1; the D is unclear. V lost 7 bases and J 2 bases, leaving 14 bases between the germline ends. The CDR3 runs to 14 residues. Germline CDR1 MNHEY, CDR2 SMNVEV (reference sequence). The CDR3 sequence is CASTTSGLNTEAFF. CDR3 DNA sequence: TGTGCCAGCACCACTTCGGGTTTAAACACTGAAGCTTTCTTT.

The chain joins TRBV6-1 to TRBJ2-5, with 10 bases fitting TRBD1. V shed 5 bases and J 3 bases; nucleotides not matched to a gene: 3. The CDR3 loop spans 14 amino acids. The germline CDR1 and CDR2 sequences are MNHNS and SASEGT. The CDR3 nucleotides are TGTGCCAGCAGTAAAGGGACAGGGGAAGAGACCCAGTACTTC. Translated, it gives CASSKGTGEETQYF.

This chain connects TRBV19 to TRBJ1-3; tentatively, D is TRBD1 (5 bases). Trimming shortened V by 3 bases and J by 0 bases, and 9 bases separated the two germline ends. This CDR3 is built from 15 residues. The germline CDR1 and CDR2 sequences are LNHDA and SQIVND (reference sequence). This CDR3 is CASSIRGNSGNTIYF. The CDR3 nucleotides are TGTGCCAGTAGTATTCGGGGGAACTCTGGAAACACCATATATTTT.

This clone has just one count. The CDR3 is CASSLPGPDYEQYF. Here the CDR3 DNA reads TGCGCCAGCAGCTTGCCAGGCCCAGACTACGAGCAGTACTTC. This rearrangement joins TRBV5-1 to TRBJ2-5; no reliable D call. The DNA end favors TRBJ2-7, so the J call may be wrong. CDR1 is SGHRS and CDR2 is YFSETQ in the germline V gene. This CDR3 has 14 residues.

The genes are TRBV27 and TRBJ2-2; 10 bases are shared with TRBD2. V shed 3 bases and J 6 bases; nucleotides not matched to a gene: 4. CDR3 length: 15 amino acids. Germline CDR1 reads MNHEY; CDR2 reads SMNVEV (reference sequence). Here the CDR3 reads CASSFTLAGAGELFF. The CDR3 DNA reads TGTGCCAGCAGTTTTACTCTAGCGGGGGCCGGGGAGCTGTTTTTT.

This clone was observed a single time. The chain carries TRBV25-1 and TRBJ2-3, with a possible D match to TRBD2 (6 bases). This CDR3 has 16 amino acids. The V end was cut by 5 bases, the J end by 4 bases, with 19 bases between. Germline CDR1 and CDR2: MGHDK and SYGVNS. CDR3: CASSNSGGGRPDTQYF. The DNA for the CDR3 is TGTGCCAGCAGTAACTCAGGAGGTGGGAGGCCAGATACGCAGTATTTT.

The rearrangement uses TRBV7-2 and TRBJ1-1; D ambiguous. The V gene lost 6 bases and the J gene lost 9 bases, with 14 bases spanning the gap. Germline V CDR1 and CDR2: SGHTA, FQGNSA. This CDR3 has 12 residues. CDR3 loop: CASSTPSFKAFF. CDR3 DNA sequence: TGTGCCAGCAGTACTCCGAGCTTTAAAGCTTTCTTT.

This clone has just one count. V is TRBV6-5 and J is TRBJ1-1; D is perhaps TRBD1 (6 bases). The CDR3 runs to 14 residues. V dropped 1 base and J dropped 4 bases, with 10 bases sitting between them. Germline values: CDR1 MNHEY, CDR2 SVGAGI. CDR3 protein: CASSYFQGTTEAFF. CDR3 DNA sequence: TGTGCCAGCAGTTACTTTCAGGGGACCACTGAAGCTTTCTTT.

A remark on this clone: Its ends do not fully match the called genes, so a read error is possible. The chain has TRBV6-6 and TRBJ1-2; 9 bases agree with TRBD1. CDR1 is MNHNY, CDR2 SVGAGI, per germline (reference sequence). The CDR3 consists of 15 residues. CDR3: CASSALGTGINGYAF. In DNA form, the CDR3 reads TGTGCCAGCAGTGCGTTAGGGACAGGGATTAATGGCTACGCCTTC.

The CDR3 nucleotides read TGTGCCAGTAGTATTTGGGCGCAGGCCACACCTTTCTCCTACGAGCAGTACTTC. It codes for CASSIWAQATPFSYEQYF. V usage is TRBV19 and J usage is TRBJ2-7; D not resolved. The CDR3 is 18 residues long. CDR1 LNHDA and CDR2 SQIVND come from the germline V gene (reference sequence). V was clipped by 3 bases and J by 0 bases, with 21 bases between them.

The chain has TRBV25-1 and TRBJ2-2, with D unresolved. CDR3 length: 14 amino acids. Trimming left V 1 base short and J 2 bases short, with 5 bases between. Germline loops: CDR1 MGHDK, CDR2 SYGVNS. The CDR3 sequence is CASSEFSNTGELFF. The DNA for the CDR3 is TGTGCCAGCAGTGAATTCAGTAACACCGGGGAGCTGTTTTTT.

V and J are TRBV27 and TRBJ2-3; 7 nucleotides line up with TRBD2. V gave up 5 bases and J gave up 5 bases; unmatched junction bases: 7. Germline CDR1 is MNHEY and CDR2 is SMNVEV (reference sequence). The CDR3 has 14 residues. CDR3 DNA: TGTGCCAGCAGTCGGGGGGTGGGCGGAGATACGCAGTATTTT. Protein sequence: CASSRGVGGDTQYF.

The V call is TRBV30, the J call TRBJ1-6, with 9 positions matching TRBD1. V was clipped by 8 bases and J by 6 bases; unmatched bases: 2. The CDR3 is 12 amino acids. Germline lookup yields CDR1 GTSNPN and CDR2 SVGIG (reference sequence). The CDR3 protein is CAGDRVNSPLHF. The CDR3 DNA is TGTGCCGGGGACAGGGTTAATTCACCCCTCCACTTT. Full variable domain (rest looked up from reference TRBV30 and TRBJ1-6): SQTIHQWPATLVQPVGSPLSLECTVEGTSNPNLYWYRQAAGRGLQLLFYSVGIGQISSEVPQNLSASRPQDRQFILSSKKLLLSDSGFYLCAGDRVNSPLHFGNGTRLTVT.

The genes are TRBV2 and TRBJ1-1; no clear D gene. CDR1 is SNHLY, CDR2 FYNNEI, per germline. This CDR3 is built from 14 residues. Trimming removed 6 bases from V and 4 bases from J, with 15 bases in between. Here the CDR3 DNA reads TGTGCCAGCAGGGGGTGGGGAGGAACCACTGAAGCTTTCTTT. It yields the protein CASRGWGGTTEAFF.

This clone has more than one count but fewer than ten. J is TRBJ1-1 and V is TRBV5-8, with D possibly being TRBD1 (5 bases). Germline loops: CDR1 SGHTS, CDR2 YDEGEE. The CDR3 totals 13 residues. V was pared by 4 bases and J by 4 bases, with 11 bases between. For the CDR3, the DNA is TGTGCCAGCAGCAGGGGCAAGGGCACTGAAGCTTTCTTT. It is translated as CASSRGKGTEAFF.

Points on this clone: A junction end diverges from the germline sequence, so it may reflect a read error. The chain joins TRBV7-7 to TRBJ2-7; 7 bases match TRBD1. Germline CDR1 reads SSHAT; CDR2 reads FNYEAQ (reference sequence). This CDR3 has 14 residues. The CDR3 here is CASSLRDRTYEQYF. DNA of the CDR3: TGTGCTAGCAGCTTAAGGGACAGAACCTACGAGCAGTACTTC.

The V gene is TRBV29-1, the J gene TRBJ1-3; weak D call: TRBD1 (5 bases). The V and J ends lost 4 bases and 2 bases respectively, with 6 bases between them. Germline V gives CDR1 SQVTM, CDR2 ANQGSEA. The CDR3 runs to 12 residues. CDR3 protein: CSVAGPGNTIYF. CDR3 sequence (DNA): TGCAGCGTTGCAGGGCCTGGAAACACCATATATTTT.

This sequence joins TRBV11-2 and TRBJ2-3; TRBD1 agrees at 8 bases. The length of the CDR3 is 15 residues. Germline V gene data show CDR1 as SGHAT and CDR2 as FQNNGV. J was trimmed by 1 base and V by 4 bases; bases with no gene match: 4. The CDR3, as DNA: TGTGCCAGCAGCTCGCCGACAGGGGGCACAGATACGCAGTATTTT. This translates into CASSSPTGGTDTQYF.

The V and J genes are TRBV29-1 and TRBJ1-1, with a possible D match to TRBD1 (6 bases). V dropped 8 bases and J dropped 2 bases, with 21 bases sitting between them. The CDR3 runs 15 residues. The V gene's germline CDR1 is SQVTM and CDR2 ANQGSEA. The CDR3, as DNA: TGCAGCCTTTCCAGGACAGTGGACAGAAACACTGAAGCTTTCTTT. It translates to CSLSRTVDRNTEAFF.

The chain has TRBV7-2 and TRBJ1-2; D is undetermined. Trimming cost V 5 bases and J 7 bases, with 11 bases left between them. Germline assignment: CDR1 SGHTA and CDR2 FQGNSA. CDR3 length: 12 residues. The CDR3 nucleotides read TGTGCCAGCAGCCCGGTCCCTGGTGGCTACACCTTC. Translating gives CASSPVPGGYTF.

The chain uses TRBV4-2 and TRBJ2-7; 7 nucleotides agree with TRBD1. The CDR3 sequence is 16 residues long. Trimming took 1 base from V and 5 from J; bases not matched to a gene: 11. Germline CDR1 and CDR2: LGHNA and YNFKEQ. The DNA of the CDR3 is TGTGCCAGCAGCCAAGTACAGACAGGGTCGGGAAACGAGCAGTACTTC. It translates to CASSQVQTGSGNEQYF.

The chain employs TRBV6-4 and TRBJ2-1, with D maybe TRBD2 (6 bases). The CDR3 is made up of 16 amino acids. Germline loops: CDR1 MRHNA, CDR2 SNTAGT. Trimming left V 5 bases short and J 0 bases short, with 14 bases between. The CDR3 nucleotides read TGTGCCAGCAGTCCGCGTGGGGGGTCCTCCTACAATGAGCAGTTCTTC. Protein sequence: CASSPRGGSSYNEQFF.